This T cell receptor beta chain was documented in a study of Graves' ophthalmopathy and Graves' hyperthyroidism. Study-wide results and limits: Ophthalmopathy cases were distinguished from stable hyperthyroidism by a 13-signature model, reaching 85% to 90% sensitivity and 81.08% specificity.

Using RNA transcripts, the TCR beta CDR3 regions were amplified. An initial RT-PCR round employing HTBI primers preceded a second-round multiplex PCR. TCRdb fed the multiplex PCR reads into MiXCR, producing one record per CDR3 protein. The sample includes 600,000 to 950,000 distinct CDR3 sequences, roughly two fifths of them seen just once. Pregnancy or lactation, uncontrolled infections and other autoimmune diseases were grounds for excluding patients. The diagnosis was founded upon clinical symptoms, serum thyroxine, TRAb, thyroid ultrasound and orbital computed tomography. The table lists this clonotype with many counts. Its target is not known. Germline V lookup: CDR1 SGHTA, CDR2 FQGTGA. The ends were cut back, 4 bases at V and 6 bases at J, with 13 bases in the middle. The CDR3 has 15 amino acids.

The sequenced material came from peripheral blood. The source is an adult man with Graves' ophthalmopathy. This chain connects TRBV7-3 to TRBJ1-6; perhaps TRBD1 as D (5 bases). DNA of the CDR3: TGTGCCAGCAGCTCCGGGGGTTTGGGTAATTCACCCCTCCACTTT. Translated: CASSSGGLGNSPLHF.